This TCR beta chain was documented in a study of early T cells in non-severe SARS-CoV-2 infection. Study summary: Sequencing of unsorted whole blood was done on bulk RNA, leaving chains unpaired. Study-level results: Database matching using VDJdb favored anti-spike CD8 responses, with private and CD4 specificities left missing.

Unique molecular identifier tags were affixed to discrete cDNA molecules. Each CDR3 protein gets one entry after TCRdb re-called the 5' RACE reads with MiXCR. The table includes about 61,000 distinct CDR3 sequences, approximately 12% detected once. A note on this clonotype: No antigen is known for it.

Germline CDR1 SEHNR, CDR2 FQNEAQ (reference sequence). The CDR3 is 16 residues long. The V and J ends lost 2 bases and 0 bases respectively, with 13 bases between them. The clonotype was recovered from an adult who was a healthcare worker with PCR-confirmed SARS-CoV-2 infection or an uninfected control (not recorded which). The donor label of this sample is uncertain. The V and J genes are TRBV7-9 and TRBJ1-1; no definite D call. The starting material was whole blood, obtained at baseline. The CDR3 loop reads CASSLLGGQLNTEAFF. The CDR3 DNA is TGTGCCAGCAGCTTACTCGGCGGGCAGTTGAACACTGAAGCTTTCTTT.